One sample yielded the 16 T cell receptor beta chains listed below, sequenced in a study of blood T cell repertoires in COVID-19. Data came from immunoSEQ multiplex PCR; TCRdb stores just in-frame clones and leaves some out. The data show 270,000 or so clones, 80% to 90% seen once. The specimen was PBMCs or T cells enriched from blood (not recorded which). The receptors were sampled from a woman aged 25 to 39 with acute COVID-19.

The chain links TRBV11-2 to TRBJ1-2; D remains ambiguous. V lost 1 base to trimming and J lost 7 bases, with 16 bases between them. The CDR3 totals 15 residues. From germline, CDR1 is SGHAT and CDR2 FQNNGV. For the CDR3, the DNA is TGTGCCAGCAGCTTAGTCCCGGGTGAGGTCGGTGGCTACACCTTC. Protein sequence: CASSLVPGEVGGYTF.

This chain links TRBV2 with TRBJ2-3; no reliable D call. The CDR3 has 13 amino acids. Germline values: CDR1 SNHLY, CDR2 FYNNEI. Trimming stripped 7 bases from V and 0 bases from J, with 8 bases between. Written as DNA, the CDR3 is TGTGCCAGCACAATCCGGAGCACAGATACGCAGTATTTT. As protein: CASTIRSTDTQYF.

CDR3 in amino acids: CATSPRELTGELFF. The CDR3 DNA sequence: TGTGCCACCTCTCCGCGGGAACTCACCGGGGAGCTGTTTTTT. The chain links TRBV24-1 to TRBJ2-2, with a weak D call TRBD2 (6 bases). The CDR3 runs to 14 residues. The V gene lost 9 bases and the J gene lost 4 bases, with 14 bases spanning the gap. Germline V gene lookup returns CDR1 KGHDR and CDR2 SFDVKD.

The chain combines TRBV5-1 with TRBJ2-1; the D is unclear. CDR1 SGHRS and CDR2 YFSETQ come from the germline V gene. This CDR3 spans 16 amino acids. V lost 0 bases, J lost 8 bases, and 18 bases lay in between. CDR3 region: CASSLGPRSKAYEQFF. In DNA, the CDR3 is TGCGCCAGCAGCTTGGGGCCTCGGAGCAAGGCGTATGAGCAGTTCTTC.

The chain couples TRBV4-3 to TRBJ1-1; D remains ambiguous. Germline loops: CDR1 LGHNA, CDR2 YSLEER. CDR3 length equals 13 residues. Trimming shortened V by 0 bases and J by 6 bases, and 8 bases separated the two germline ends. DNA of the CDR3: TGCGCCAGCAGCCAAGACTCGTTTGCTGAAGCTTTCTTT. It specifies CASSQDSFAEAFF.

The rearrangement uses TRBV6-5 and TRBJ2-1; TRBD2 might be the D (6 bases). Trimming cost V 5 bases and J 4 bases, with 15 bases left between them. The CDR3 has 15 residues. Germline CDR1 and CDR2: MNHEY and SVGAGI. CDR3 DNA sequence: TGTGCCAGCAGTAGTCCCTCGGGACTTTACAATGAGCAGTTCTTC. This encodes CASSSPSGLYNEQFF.

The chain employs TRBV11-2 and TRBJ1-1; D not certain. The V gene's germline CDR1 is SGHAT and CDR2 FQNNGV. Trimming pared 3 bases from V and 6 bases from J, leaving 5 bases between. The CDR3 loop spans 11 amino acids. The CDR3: CASSLEAEAFF. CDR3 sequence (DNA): TGTGCCAGCAGCTTGGAGGCTGAAGCTTTCTTT.

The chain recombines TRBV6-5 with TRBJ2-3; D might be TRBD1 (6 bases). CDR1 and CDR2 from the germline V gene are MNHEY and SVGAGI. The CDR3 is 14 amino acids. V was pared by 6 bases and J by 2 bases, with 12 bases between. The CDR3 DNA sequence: TGTGCCAGCAGCCAGGGACATGACACAGATACGCAGTATTTT. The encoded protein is CASSQGHDTDTQYF.

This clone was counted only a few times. CDR3: CASSFEGVVEKLFF. The DNA for the CDR3 is TGTGCCAGCAGTTTCGAGGGAGTAGTAGAAAAACTGTTTTTT. The chain has TRBV28 and TRBJ1-4; no firm D call. Trimming pared 3 bases from V and 8 bases from J, leaving 13 bases between. From germline, CDR1 is MDHEN and CDR2 SYDVKM. The CDR3 is 14 residues long.

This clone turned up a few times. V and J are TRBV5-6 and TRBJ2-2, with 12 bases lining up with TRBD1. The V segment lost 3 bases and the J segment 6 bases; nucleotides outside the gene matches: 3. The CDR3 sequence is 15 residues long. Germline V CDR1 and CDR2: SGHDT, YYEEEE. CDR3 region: CASSSGDRGPGELFF. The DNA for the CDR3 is TGTGCCAGCAGCTCCGGGGACAGGGGGCCCGGGGAGCTGTTTTTT.

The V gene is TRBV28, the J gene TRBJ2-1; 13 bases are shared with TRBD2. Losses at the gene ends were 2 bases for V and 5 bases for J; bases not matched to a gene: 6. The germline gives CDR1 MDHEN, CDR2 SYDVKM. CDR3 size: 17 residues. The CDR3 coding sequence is TGTGCCAGCAGTTTAGACGGACTAGCGGGAGAGGACAATGAGCAGTTCTTC. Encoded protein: CASSLDGLAGEDNEQFF.

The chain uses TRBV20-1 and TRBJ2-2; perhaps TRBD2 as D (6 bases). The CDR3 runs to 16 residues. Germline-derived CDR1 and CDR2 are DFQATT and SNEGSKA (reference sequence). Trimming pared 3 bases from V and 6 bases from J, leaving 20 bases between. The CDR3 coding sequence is TGCAGTGCTAGTCCAGAGTTCTGGGAGGTAGCCGGGGAGCTGTTTTTT. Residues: CSASPEFWEVAGELFF.

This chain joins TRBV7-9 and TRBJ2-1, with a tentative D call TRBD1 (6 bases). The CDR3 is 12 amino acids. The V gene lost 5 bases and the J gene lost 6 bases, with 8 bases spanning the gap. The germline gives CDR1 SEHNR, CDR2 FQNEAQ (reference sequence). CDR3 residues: CASSQGTNEQFF. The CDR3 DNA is TGTGCCAGCAGCCAGGGGACCAATGAGCAGTTCTTC.

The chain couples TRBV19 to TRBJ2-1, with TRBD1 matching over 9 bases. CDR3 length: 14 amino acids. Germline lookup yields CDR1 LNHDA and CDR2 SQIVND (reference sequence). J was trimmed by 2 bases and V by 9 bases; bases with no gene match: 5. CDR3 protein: CASTQGAAYNEQFF. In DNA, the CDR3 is TGTGCCAGCACACAGGGGGCGGCCTACAATGAGCAGTTCTTC.

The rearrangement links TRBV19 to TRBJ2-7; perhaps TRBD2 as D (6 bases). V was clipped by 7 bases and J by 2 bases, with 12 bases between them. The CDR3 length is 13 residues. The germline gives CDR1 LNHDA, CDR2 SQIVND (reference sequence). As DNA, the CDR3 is TGTGCCAGTAAGGGCGGGATTCCCTACGAGCAGTACTTC. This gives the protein CASKGGIPYEQYF.

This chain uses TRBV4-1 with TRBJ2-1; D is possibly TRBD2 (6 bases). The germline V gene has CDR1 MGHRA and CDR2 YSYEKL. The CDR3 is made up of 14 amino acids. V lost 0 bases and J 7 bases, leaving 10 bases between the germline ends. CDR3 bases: TGCGCCAGCAGCCAAGATCTGGGGGGAAATGAGCAGTTCTTC. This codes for CASSQDLGGNEQFF.